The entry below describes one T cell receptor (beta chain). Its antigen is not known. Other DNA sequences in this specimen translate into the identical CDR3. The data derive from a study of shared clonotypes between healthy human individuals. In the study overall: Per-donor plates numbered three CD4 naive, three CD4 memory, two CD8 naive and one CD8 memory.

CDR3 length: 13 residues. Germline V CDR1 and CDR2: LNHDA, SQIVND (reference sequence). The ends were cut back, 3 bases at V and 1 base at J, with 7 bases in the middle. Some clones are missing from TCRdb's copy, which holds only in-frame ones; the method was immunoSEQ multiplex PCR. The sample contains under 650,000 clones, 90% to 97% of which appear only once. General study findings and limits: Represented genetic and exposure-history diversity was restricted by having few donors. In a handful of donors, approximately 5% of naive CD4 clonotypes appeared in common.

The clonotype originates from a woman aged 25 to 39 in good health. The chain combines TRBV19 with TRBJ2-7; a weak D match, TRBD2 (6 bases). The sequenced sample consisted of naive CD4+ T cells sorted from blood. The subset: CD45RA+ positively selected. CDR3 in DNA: TGTGCCAGTAGTATCGGAGGGTCCTACGAGCAGTACTTC. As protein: CASSIGGSYEQYF.